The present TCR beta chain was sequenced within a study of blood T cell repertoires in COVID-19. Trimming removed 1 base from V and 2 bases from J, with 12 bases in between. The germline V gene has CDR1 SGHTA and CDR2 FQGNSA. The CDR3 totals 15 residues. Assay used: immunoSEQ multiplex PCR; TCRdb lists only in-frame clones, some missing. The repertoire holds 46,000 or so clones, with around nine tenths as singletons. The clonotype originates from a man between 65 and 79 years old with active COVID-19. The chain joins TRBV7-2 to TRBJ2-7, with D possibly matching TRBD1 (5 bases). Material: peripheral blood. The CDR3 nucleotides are TGTGCCAGCAGCTTAGGGCAGGGCCTACCCTACGAGCAGTACTTC. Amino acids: CASSLGQGLPYEQYF.